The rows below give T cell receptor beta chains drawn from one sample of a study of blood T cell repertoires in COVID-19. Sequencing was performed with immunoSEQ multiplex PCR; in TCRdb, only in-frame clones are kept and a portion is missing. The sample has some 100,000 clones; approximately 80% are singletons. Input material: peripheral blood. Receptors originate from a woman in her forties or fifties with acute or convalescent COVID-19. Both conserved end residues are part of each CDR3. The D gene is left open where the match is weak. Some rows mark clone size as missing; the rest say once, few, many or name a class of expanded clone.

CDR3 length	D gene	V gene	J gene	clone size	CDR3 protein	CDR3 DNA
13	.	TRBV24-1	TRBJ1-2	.	CATSDWAGDGYTF	TGTGCCACCAGTGATTGGGCAGGGGATGGCTACACCTTC
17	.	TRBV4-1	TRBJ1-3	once	CASSQDGQPHSGNTIYF	TGCGCCAGCAGCCAAGATGGGCAGCCACACTCTGGAAACACCATATATTTT
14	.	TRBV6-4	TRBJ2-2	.	CASSAGVHTGELFF	TGTGCCAGCAGTGCGGGGGTCCACACCGGGGAGCTGTTTTTT
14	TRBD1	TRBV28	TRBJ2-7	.	CASNPGQGTGEQYF	TGTGCCAGCAATCCGGGACAGGGAACGGGCGAGCAGTACTTC
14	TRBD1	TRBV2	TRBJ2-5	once	CASTPDRGEETQYF	TGTGCCAGCACTCCGGACAGGGGCGAAGAGACCCAGTACTTC
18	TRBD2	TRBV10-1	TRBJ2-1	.	CASSESPLRLAGHNEQFF	TGCGCCAGCAGTGAGTCTCCACTTCGACTAGCGGGCCACAATGAGCAGTTCTTC
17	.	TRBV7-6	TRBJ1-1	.	CASSPVQAGRGGTEAFF	TGTGCCAGCAGCCCCGTCCAGGCCGGACGCGGAGGAACTGAAGCTTTCTTT
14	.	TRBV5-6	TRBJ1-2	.	CASSSGLTNYGYTF	TGTGCCAGCAGCTCGGGACTTACTAACTATGGCTACACCTTC
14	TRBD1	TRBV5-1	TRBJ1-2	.	CASSRIGGDSGYTF	TGCGCCAGCAGCCGGATAGGGGGCGACTCTGGCTACACCTTC
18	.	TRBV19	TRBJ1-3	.	CASSIDGGWISSGNTIYF	TGTGCCAGTAGTATAGACGGGGGATGGATCTCCTCTGGAAACACCATATATTTT
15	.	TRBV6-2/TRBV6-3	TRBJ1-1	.	CASSSSGGKDTEAFF	TGTGCCAGCAGCTCCTCCGGGGGGAAGGACACTGAAGCTTTCTTT
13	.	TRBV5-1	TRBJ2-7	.	CASSPVTDYEQYF	TGCGCCAGCAGCCCGGTGACAGACTACGAGCAGTACTTC
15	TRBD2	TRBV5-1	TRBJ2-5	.	CASSAGLDALETQYF	TGCGCCAGCAGCGCCGGACTAGACGCCCTAGAGACCCAGTACTTC
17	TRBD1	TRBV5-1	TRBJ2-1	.	CASSLRQGAQGLNEQFF	TGCGCCAGCAGCCTCCGACAGGGGGCCCAGGGGCTCAATGAGCAGTTCTTC
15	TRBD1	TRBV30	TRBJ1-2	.	CAWSGTGATNYGYTF	TGTGCCTGGAGTGGGACAGGGGCCACTAACTATGGCTACACCTTC
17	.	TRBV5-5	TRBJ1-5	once	CASSLELRGGSNQPQHF	TGTGCCAGCAGCTTGGAACTACGTGGAGGGAGCAATCAGCCCCAGCATTTT
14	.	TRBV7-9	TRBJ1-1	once	CASSLQGSNTEAFF	TGTGCCAGCAGCTTACAGGGGTCGAACACTGAAGCTTTCTTT
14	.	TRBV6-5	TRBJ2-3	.	CASMRGGQTDTQYF	TGTGCCAGCATGAGGGGGGGCCAAACAGATACGCAGTATTTT
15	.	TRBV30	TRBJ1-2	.	CAWSAREGGVNGYTF	TGTGCCTGGAGTGCCCGGGAGGGTGGGGTAAATGGCTACACCTTC
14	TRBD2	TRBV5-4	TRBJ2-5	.	CASSSGLAQETQYF	TGTGCCAGCAGCTCGGGACTAGCCCAAGAGACCCAGTACTTC
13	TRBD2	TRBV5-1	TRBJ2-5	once	CASSTGGLETQYF	TGCGCCAGCAGCACGGGGGGATTGGAGACCCAGTACTTC
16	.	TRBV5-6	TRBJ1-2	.	CASSFPPRSSNYGYTF	TGTGCCAGCAGCTTTCCTCCCCGGAGCAGTAACTATGGCTACACCTTC
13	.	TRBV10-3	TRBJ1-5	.	CAISARDNQPQHF	TGTGCCATCAGTGCGAGGGACAATCAGCCCCAGCATTTT
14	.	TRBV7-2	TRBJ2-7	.	CASSPYREVHEQYF	TGTGCCAGCAGCCCCTACAGGGAAGTCCACGAGCAGTACTTC
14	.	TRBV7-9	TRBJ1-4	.	CASSFGIGGEKLFF	TGTGCCAGCAGCTTCGGGATCGGTGGGGAAAAACTGTTTTTT
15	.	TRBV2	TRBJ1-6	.	CASSLYGQNNSPLHF	TGTGCCAGCAGTCTTTATGGACAGAATAATTCACCCCTCCACTTT
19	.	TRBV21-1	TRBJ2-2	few	CASSNGGRVRGKNTGELFF	TGTGCCAGCAGTAATGGGGGCAGGGTAAGGGGAAAGAACACCGGGGAGCTGTTTTTT
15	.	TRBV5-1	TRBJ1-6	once	CASSLNGQNNSPLHF	TGCGCCAGCAGCTTGAACGGACAGAATAATTCACCCCTCCACTTT
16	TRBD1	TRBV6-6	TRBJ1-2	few	CASRRGGGQSNYGYTF	TGTGCCAGCAGAAGAGGGGGCGGTCAAAGTAACTATGGCTACACCTTC
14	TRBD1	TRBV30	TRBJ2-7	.	CAWSVGQGADEQYF	TGTGCCTGGAGTGTAGGGCAGGGGGCGGATGAGCAGTACTTC
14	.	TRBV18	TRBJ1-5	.	CASSREVGNQPQHF	TGTGCCAGCTCGAGGGAGGTTGGGAATCAGCCCCAGCATTTT
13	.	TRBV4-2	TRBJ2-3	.	CASSRGVTDTQYF	TGTGCCAGCAGCCGGGGGGTTACAGATACGCAGTATTTT
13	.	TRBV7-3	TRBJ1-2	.	CASSLLQGSDYTF	TGTGCCAGCAGCTTACTCCAGGGAAGTGACTACACCTTC
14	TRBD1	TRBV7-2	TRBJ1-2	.	CASSHRDSAVGYTF	TGTGCCAGCAGCCACCGGGACAGCGCGGTTGGCTACACCTTC
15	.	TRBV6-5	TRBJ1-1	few	CASSYSIRGNTEAFF	TGTGCCAGCAGTTACTCTATCAGGGGCAACACTGAAGCTTTCTTT
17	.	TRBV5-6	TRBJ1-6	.	CASSWGVGASYNSPLHF	TGTGCCAGCAGCTGGGGGGTCGGAGCCTCCTATAATTCACCCCTCCACTTT
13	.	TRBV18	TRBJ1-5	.	CASSPDRNQPQHF	TGTGCCAGCTCACCCGACAGGAACCAGCCCCAGCATTTT
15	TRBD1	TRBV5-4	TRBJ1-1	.	CASNSQGARNTEAFF	TGTGCCAGCAACTCCCAGGGGGCAAGAAACACTGAAGCTTTCTTT
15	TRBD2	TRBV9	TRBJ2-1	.	CASRSSGGPYNEQFF	TGTGCCAGCAGGTCCAGCGGGGGGCCCTACAATGAGCAGTTCTTC
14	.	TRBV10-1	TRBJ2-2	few	CASSPAPRTGELFF	TGCGCCAGCTCCCCCGCCCCTAGGACCGGGGAGCTGTTTTTT
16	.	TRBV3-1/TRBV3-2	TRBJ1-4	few	CASSQDSPGRNEKLFF	TGTGCCAGCAGCCAAGATTCTCCGGGGAGGAATGAAAAACTGTTTTTT
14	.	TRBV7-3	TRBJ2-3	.	CASSPPGVRDTQYF	TGTGCCAGCAGCCCCCCGGGAGTTCGAGATACGCAGTATTTT
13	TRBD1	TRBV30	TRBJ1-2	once	CAWAGAGGRGYTF	TGTGCCTGGGCCGGAGCAGGGGGGCGCGGCTACACCTTC
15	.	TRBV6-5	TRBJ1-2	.	CASRQRVRLNNGYTF	TGTGCCAGCCGACAGCGAGTTCGTCTAAATAATGGCTACACCTTC
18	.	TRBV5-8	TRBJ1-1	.	CASSLSGRLPGGNTEAFF	TGTGCCAGCAGCTTAAGCGGTCGACTTCCCGGTGGGAACACTGAAGCTTTCTTT
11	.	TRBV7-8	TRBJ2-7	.	CASSPAYEQYF	TGTGCCAGCAGCCCTGCCTACGAGCAGTACTTC
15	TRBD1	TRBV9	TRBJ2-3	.	CATSTGGSLTDTQYF	TGTGCCACGTCGACAGGGGGATCCCTCACAGATACGCAGTATTTT
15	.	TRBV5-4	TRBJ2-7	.	CASSQTGSVSYEQYF	TGTGCCAGCAGCCAAACAGGGTCCGTCTCCTACGAGCAGTACTTC
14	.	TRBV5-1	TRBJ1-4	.	CASTRTAANEKLFF	TGCGCCAGCACCCGGACAGCAGCTAATGAAAAACTGTTTTTT
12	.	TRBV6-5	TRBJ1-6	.	CASSGGNSPLHF	TGTGCCAGTTCGGGGGGAAATTCACCCCTCCACTTT
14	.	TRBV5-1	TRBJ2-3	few	CASTRDSGSDTQYF	TGCGCCAGCACCCGCGATAGCGGCTCAGATACGCAGTATTTT
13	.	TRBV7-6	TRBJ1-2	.	CASSQDSNYGYTF	TGTGCCAGCAGCCAGGACAGTAACTATGGCTACACCTTC
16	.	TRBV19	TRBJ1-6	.	CASRSNPGTYNSPLHF	TGTGCCAGTCGGAGCAACCCCGGTACCTATAATTCACCCCTCCACTTT
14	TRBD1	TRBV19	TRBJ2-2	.	CATSVQGSTGELFF	TGTGCCACCAGCGTACAGGGGAGCACCGGGGAGCTGTTTTTT
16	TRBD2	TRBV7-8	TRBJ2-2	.	CASSLSRGVFTGELFF	TGTGCCAGCAGCTTATCCCGGGGGGTCTTCACCGGGGAGCTGTTTTTT